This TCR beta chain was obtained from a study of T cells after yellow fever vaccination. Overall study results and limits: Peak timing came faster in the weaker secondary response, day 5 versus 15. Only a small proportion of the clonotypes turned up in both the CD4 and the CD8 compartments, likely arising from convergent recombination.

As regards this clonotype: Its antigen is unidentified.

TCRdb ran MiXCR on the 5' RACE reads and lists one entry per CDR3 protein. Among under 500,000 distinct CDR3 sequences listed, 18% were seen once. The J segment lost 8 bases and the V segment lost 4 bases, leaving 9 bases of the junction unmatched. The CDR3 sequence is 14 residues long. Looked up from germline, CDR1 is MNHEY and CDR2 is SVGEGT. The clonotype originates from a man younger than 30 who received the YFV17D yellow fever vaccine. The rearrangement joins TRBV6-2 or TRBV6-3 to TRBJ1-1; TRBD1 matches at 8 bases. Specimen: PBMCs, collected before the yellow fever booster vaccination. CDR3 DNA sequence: TGTGCCAGCAGTTTCCAGGGGGCCTTAGGCGAAGCTTTCTTT. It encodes CASSFQGALGEAFF.